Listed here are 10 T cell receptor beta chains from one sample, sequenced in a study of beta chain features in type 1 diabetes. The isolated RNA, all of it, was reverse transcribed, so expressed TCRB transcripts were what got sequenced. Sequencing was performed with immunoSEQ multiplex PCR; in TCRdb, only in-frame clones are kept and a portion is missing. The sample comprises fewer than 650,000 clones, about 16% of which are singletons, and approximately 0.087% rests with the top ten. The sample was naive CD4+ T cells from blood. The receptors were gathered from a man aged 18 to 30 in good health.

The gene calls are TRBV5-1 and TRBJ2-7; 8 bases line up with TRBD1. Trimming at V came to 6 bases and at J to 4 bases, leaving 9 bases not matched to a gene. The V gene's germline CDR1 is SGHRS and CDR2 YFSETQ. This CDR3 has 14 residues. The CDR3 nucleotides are TGCGCCAGCAAAACAGGGGGACTGGGTTACGAGCAGTACTTC. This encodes CASKTGGLGYEQYF. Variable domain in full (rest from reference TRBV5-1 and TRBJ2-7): KAGVTQTPRYLIKTRGQQVTLSCSPISGHRSVSWYQQTPGQGLQFLFEYFSETQRNKGNFPGRFSGRQFSNSRSEMNVSTLELGDSALYLCASKTGGLGYEQYFGPGTRLTVT.

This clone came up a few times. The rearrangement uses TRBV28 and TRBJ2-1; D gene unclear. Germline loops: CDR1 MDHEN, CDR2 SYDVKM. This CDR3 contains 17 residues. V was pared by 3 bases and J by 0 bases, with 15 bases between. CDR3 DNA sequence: TGTGCCAGCAGTTTGGCCGACTCCCTAGGCTCCTACAATGAGCAGTTCTTC. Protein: CASSLADSLGSYNEQFF.

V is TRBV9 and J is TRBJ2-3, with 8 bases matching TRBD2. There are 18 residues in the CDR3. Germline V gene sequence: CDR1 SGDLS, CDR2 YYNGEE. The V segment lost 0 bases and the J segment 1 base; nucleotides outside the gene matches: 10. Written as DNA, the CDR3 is TGTGCCAGCAGCGTAGGCCTAGCGGACGGGGGGGGCACAGATACGCAGTATTTT. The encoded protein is CASSVGLADGGGTDTQYF.

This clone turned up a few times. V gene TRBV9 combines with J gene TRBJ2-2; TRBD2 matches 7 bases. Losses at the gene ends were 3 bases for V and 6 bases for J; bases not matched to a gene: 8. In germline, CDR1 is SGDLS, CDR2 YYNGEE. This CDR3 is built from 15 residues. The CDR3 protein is CASSARLALAGELFF. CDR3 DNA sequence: TGTGCCAGCAGCGCAAGACTAGCTCTCGCCGGGGAGCTGTTTTTT.

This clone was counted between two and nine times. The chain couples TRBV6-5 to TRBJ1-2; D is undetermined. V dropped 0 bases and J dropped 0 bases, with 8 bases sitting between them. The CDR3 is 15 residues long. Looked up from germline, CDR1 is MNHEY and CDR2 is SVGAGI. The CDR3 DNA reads TGTGCCAGCAGTTACTCGGCCCCTACTAACTATGGCTACACCTTC. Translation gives CASSYSAPTNYGYTF.

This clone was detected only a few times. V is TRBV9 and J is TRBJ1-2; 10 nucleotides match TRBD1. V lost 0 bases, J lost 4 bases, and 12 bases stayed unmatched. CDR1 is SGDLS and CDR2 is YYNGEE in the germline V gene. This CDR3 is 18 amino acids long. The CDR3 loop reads CASSVARLGDRGSYGYTF. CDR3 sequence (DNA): TGTGCCAGCAGCGTAGCTCGATTGGGGGACAGGGGAAGCTATGGCTACACCTTC. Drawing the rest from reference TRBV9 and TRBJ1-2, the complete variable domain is DSGVTQTPKHLITATGQRVTLRCSPRSGDLSVYWYQQSLDQGLQFLIQYYNGEERAKGNILERFSAQQFPDLHSELNLSSLELGDSALYFCASSVARLGDRGSYGYTFGSGTRLTVV.

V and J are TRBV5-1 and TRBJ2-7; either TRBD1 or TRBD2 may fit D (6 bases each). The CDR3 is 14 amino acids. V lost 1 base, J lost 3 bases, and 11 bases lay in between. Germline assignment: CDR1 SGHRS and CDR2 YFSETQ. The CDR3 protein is CASSLSGAFYEQYF. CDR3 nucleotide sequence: TGCGCCAGCAGCTTGTCGGGGGCCTTCTACGAGCAGTACTTC.

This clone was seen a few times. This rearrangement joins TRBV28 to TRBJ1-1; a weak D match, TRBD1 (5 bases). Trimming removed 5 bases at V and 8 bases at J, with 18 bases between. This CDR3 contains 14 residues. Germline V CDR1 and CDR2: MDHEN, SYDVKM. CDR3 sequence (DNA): TGTGCCAGCAGTACTAACCAGGGTCCAAAGGAAGCTTTCTTT. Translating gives CASSTNQGPKEAFF.

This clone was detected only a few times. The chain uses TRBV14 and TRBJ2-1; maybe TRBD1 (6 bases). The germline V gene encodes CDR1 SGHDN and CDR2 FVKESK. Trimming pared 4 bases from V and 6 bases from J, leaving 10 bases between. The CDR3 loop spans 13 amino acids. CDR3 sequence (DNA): TGTGCCAGCAGCCGAAACAGGGTCAATGAGCAGTTCTTC. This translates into CASSRNRVNEQFF.

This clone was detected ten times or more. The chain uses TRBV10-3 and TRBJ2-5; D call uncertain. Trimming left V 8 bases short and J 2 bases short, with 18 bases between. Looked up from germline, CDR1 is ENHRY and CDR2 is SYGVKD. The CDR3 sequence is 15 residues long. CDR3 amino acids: CAIGRIASKQETQYF. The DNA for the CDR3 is TGTGCCATCGGCCGGATCGCCAGTAAACAAGAGACCCAGTACTTC.